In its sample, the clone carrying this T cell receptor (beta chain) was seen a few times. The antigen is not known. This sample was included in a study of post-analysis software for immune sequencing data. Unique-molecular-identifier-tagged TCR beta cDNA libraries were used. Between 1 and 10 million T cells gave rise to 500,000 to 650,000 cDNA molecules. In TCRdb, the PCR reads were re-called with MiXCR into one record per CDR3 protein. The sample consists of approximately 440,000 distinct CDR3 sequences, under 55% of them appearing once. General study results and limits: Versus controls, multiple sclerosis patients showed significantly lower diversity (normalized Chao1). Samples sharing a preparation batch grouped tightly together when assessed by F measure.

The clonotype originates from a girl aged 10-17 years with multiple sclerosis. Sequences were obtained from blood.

The CDR3 DNA is TGTGCCAGCAGCCTCGAGAGGAACACTGAAGCTTTCTTT. Translation: CASSLERNTEAFF. The rearrangement joins TRBV7-9 to TRBJ1-1; D call uncertain. V lost 5 bases, J lost 1 base, and 8 bases lay in between. This CDR3 has 13 residues. The germline V gene has CDR1 SEHNR and CDR2 FQNEAQ (reference sequence).